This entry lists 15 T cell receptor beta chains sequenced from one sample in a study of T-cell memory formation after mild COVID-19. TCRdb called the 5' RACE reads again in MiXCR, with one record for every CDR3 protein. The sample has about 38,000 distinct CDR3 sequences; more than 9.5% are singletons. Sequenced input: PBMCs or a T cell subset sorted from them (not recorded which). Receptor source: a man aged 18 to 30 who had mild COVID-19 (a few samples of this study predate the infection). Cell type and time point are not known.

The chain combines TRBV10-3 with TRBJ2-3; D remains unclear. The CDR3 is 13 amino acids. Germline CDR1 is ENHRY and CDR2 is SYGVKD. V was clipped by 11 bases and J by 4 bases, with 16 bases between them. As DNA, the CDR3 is TGTGCCTCCGCGGTGTGGGGTCCAGATACGCAGTATTTT. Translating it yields CASAVWGPDTQYF.

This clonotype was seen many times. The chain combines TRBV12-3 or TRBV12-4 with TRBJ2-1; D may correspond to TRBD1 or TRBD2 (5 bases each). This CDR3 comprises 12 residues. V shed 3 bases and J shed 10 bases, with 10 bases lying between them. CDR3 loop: CASSFGDVEQFF. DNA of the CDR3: TGTGCCAGCAGTTTTGGGGACGTAGAGCAGTTCTTC.

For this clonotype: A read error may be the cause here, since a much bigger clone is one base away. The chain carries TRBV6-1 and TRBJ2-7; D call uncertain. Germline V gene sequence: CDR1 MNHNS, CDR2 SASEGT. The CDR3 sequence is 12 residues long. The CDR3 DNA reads TGTGCCAGCAAGGGCCAGACTTACGCGCAGTACGTC. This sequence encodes CASKGQTYAQYV.

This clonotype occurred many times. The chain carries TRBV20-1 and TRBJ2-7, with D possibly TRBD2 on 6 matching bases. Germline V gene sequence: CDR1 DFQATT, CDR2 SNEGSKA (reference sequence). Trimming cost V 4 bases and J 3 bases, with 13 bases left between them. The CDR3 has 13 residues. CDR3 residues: CSATSTSFYEQYF. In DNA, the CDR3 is TGCAGTGCTACCTCGACTAGTTTCTACGAGCAGTACTTC.

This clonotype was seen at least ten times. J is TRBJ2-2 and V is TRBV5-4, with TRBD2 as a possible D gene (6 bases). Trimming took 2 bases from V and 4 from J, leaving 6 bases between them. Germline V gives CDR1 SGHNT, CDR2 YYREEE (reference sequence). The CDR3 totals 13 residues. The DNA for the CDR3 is TGTGCCAGCAGCTTCGGGGGCACCGGGGAGCTGTTTTTT. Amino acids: CASSFGGTGELFF.

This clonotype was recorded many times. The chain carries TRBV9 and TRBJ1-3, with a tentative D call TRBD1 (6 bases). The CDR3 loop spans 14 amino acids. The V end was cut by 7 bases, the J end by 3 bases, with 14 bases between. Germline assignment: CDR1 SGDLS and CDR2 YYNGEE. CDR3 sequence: CASSFQGSGNTIYF. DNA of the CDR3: TGTGCCAGCTCCTTTCAGGGGAGTGGAAACACCATATATTTT.

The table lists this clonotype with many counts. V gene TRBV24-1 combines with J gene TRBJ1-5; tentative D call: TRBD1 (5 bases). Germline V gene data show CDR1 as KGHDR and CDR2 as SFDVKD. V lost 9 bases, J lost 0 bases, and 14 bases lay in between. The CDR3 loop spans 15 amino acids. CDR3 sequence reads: CATPQGDYSNQPQHF. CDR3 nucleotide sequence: TGTGCCACCCCTCAGGGTGACTATAGCAATCAGCCCCAGCATTTT.

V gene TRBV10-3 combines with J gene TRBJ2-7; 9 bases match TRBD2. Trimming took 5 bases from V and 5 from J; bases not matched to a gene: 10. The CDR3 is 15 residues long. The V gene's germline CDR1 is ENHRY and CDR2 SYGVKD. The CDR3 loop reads CAISKQLAGQDEQYF. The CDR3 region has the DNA TGTGCCATCAGTAAGCAACTAGCGGGTCAGGACGAGCAGTACTTC.

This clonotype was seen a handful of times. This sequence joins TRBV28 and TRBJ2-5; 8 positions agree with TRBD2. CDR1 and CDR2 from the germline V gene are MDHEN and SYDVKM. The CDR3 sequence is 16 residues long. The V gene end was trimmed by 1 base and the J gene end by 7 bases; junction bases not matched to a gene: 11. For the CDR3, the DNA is TGTGCCAGCAGTTTATATTACGGACTAGCCCCAGGGACCCAGTACTTC. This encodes CASSLYYGLAPGTQYF.

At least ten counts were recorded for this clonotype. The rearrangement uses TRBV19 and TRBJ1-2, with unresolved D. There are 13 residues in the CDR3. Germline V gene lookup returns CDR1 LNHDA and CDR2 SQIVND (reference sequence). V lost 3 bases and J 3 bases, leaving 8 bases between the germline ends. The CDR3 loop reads CASSISTDYGYTF. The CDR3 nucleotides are TGTGCCAGTAGTATCTCGACGGACTATGGCTACACCTTC.

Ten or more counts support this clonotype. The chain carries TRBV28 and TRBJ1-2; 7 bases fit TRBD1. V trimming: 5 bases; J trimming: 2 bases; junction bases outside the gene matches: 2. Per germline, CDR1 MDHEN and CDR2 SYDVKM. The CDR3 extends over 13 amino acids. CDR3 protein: CASSEGQNYGYTF. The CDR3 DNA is TGTGCCAGCAGTGAGGGACAGAACTATGGCTACACCTTC.

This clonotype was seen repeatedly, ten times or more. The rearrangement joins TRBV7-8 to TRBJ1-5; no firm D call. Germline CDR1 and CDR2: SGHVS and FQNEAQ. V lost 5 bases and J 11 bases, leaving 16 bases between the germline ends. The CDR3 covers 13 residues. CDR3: CASSPRTPTAQHF. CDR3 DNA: TGTGCCAGCAGCCCGAGGACCCCCACGGCCCAGCATTTT.

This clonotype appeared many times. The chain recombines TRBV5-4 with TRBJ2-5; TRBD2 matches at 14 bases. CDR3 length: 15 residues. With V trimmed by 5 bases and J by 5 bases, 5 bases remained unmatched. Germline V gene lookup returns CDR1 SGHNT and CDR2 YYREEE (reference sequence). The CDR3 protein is CASRATSGGVETQYF. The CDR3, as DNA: TGTGCCAGCAGGGCGACTAGCGGGGGGGTTGAGACCCAGTACTTC.

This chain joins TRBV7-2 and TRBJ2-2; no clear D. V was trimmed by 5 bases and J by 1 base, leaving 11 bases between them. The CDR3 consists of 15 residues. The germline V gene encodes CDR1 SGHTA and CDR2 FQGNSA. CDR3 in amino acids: CASSALGWNTGELFF. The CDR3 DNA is TGTGCCAGCAGCGCCCTCGGGTGGAACACCGGGGAGCTGTTTTTT.

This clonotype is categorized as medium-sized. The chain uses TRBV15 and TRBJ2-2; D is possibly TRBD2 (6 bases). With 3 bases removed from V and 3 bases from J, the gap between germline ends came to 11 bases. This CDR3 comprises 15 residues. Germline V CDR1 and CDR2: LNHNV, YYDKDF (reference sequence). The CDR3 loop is CATSSGTGDTGELFF. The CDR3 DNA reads TGTGCCACCAGCAGTGGGACGGGGGACACCGGGGAGCTGTTTTTT.